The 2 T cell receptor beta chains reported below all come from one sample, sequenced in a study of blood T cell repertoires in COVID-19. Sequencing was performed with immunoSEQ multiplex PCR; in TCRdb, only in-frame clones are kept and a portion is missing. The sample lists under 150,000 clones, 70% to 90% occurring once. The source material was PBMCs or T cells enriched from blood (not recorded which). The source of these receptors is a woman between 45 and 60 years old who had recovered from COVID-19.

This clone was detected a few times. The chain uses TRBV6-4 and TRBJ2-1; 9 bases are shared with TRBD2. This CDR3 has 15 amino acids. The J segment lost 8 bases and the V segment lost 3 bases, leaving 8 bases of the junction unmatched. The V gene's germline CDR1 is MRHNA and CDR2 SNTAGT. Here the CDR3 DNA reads TGTGCCAGCAGTGAGGCTAGCGGGGCCCGCGATGAGCAGTTCTTC. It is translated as CASSEASGARDEQFF.

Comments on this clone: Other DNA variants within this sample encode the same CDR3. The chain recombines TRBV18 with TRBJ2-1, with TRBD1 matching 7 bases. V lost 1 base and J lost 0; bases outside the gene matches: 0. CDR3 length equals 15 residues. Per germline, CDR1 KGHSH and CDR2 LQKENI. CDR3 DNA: TGTGCCAGCTCACCACGGACAGGCTCCTACAATGAGCAGTTCTTC. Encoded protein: CASSPRTGSYNEQFF.